The source of this TCR beta chain is a study of beta chain features in type 1 diabetes. Findings and caveats of the study: In all four CD4+ subsets, TCRB CDR3 length was significantly, moderately reduced in type 1 diabetes.

TCRB transcripts that were expressed got sequenced, as all of the isolated RNA had been reverse transcribed. Here immunoSEQ multiplex PCR was the method, and the copy in TCRdb shows in-frame clones only, minus some. The profile shows around 16,000 clones, around 70% of them singletons. With respect to this clone: Antigen specificity is unknown.

Via the markers CD45RO/CCR7/CD25/CD127/CD95/CD27, stem cell-like memory, regulatory, central memory and naive CD4+ cells were sorted. The origin of this receptor is a man aged 25-45 years with type 1 diabetes. Sequencing used stem cell memory CD4+ T cells from blood.

As DNA, the CDR3 is TGTGCCAGCTCACCACCAACCAGAAACTATGGCTACACCTTC. Amino acids: CASSPPTRNYGYTF. The chain recombines TRBV18 with TRBJ1-2; D unclear. The CDR3 is 14 amino acids. The V gene's germline CDR1 is KGHSH and CDR2 LQKENI. Trimming removed 0 bases at V and 2 bases at J, with 7 bases between.